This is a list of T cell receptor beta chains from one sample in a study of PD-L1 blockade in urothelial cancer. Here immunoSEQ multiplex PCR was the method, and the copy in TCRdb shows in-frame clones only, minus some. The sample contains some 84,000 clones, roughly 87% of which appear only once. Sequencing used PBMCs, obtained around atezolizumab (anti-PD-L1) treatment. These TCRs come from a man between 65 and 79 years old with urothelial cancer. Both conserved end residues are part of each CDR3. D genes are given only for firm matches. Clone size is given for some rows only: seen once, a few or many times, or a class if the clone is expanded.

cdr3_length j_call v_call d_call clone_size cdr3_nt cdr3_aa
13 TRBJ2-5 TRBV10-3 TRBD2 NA TGTGCCATCAGTGAGGAGCGGGGCGGGACCCAGTACTTC CAISEERGGTQYF
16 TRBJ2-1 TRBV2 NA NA TGTGCCAGCAGTTACGATGTTACGAGCTCCTACAATGAGCAGTTCTTC CASSYDVTSSYNEQFF
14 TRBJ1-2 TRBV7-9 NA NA TGTGCCAGCAGCTTAGGACAGGTTGGCAGTGGCTACACCTTC CASSLGQVGSGYTF
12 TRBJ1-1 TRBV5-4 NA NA TGTGCCAGCACCCAGCGGCACACTGAAGCTTTCTTT CASTQRHTEAFF
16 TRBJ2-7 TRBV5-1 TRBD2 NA TGCGCCAGCAGCTTGGCGCAGACTAGCCGCTCCTACGAGCAGTACTTC CASSLAQTSRSYEQYF
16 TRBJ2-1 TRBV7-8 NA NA TGTGCCAGCAGCTTAGAGTGGCAAAGTTTCGACAATGAGCAGTTCTTC CASSLEWQSFDNEQFF
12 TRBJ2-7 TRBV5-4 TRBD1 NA TGTGCCAGCGGACAGGGGTTTGGGGAGCAGTACTTC CASGQGFGEQYF
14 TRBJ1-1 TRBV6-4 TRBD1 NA TGTGCCAGCAGGACCGAGGACGCAGGGGGTGAAGCTTTCTTT CASRTEDAGGEAFF
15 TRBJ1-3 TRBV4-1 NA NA TGCGCCAGCAGCCAAGAGGGGGCGCGTAAGAACACCATATATTTT CASSQEGARKNTIYF
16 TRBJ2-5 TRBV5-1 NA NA TGCGCCAGCAGCTTGGGGCCAGGGCCAGTACAAGAGACCCAGTACTTC CASSLGPGPVQETQYF
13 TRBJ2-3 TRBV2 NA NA TGTGCCAGCAACAGGGAACAACGAGATACGCAGTATTTT CASNREQRDTQYF
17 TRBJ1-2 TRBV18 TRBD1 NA TGTGCCAGCTCAGGGGAGTTTGGACAGGGGAAAAACTATGGCTACACCTTC CASSGEFGQGKNYGYTF
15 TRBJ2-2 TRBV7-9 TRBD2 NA TGTGCCAGCAGAAGACTAGCGGGAAACACCGGGGAGCTGTTTTTT CASRRLAGNTGELFF
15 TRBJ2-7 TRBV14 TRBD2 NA TGTGCCAGCAGCCAACTGCGGGGGGGAGTCTACGAGCAGTACTTC CASSQLRGGVYEQYF
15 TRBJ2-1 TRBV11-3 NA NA TGTGCCAGCAGCTTGTACGCGAGCTCCTACAATGAGCAGTTCTTC CASSLYASSYNEQFF
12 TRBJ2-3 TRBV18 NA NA TGTGCCAGCTCACTACAGGGTGATACGCAGTATTTT CASSLQGDTQYF
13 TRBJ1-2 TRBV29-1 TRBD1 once TGCAGCGTTTGGACAGGGGAAAACTATGGCTACACCTTC CSVWTGENYGYTF